Shown below are 30 T cell receptor beta chains from a single sample sequenced in a study of shared clonotypes between healthy human individuals. This table comes from immunoSEQ multiplex PCR, and its TCRdb copy is limited to in-frame clones, with some not included. The sample has about 2.4 million clones, roughly nine tenths seen once. The sample consisted of naive CD4+ T cells sorted from blood. Subset here: CD45RA+ positively selected. These TCRs come from a man aged 18 to 29 in good health.

The chain combines TRBV11-3 with TRBJ2-2; D call uncertain. The V end was cut by 6 bases, the J end by 7 bases, with 15 bases between. The CDR3 has 14 residues. CDR1 is SGHNT, CDR2 YENEEA, per germline. The CDR3 spells CASSPGWDGGELFF. The CDR3 DNA reads TGTGCCAGCAGTCCAGGTTGGGATGGCGGGGAGCTGTTTTTT.

V usage is TRBV6-1 and J usage is TRBJ1-2, with TRBD1 matching 8 bases. After removal of 5 bases from V and 0 bases from J, the junction contained 2 bases not matched to a gene. This CDR3 is built from 14 residues. CDR1 is MNHNS, CDR2 SASEGT, per germline. CDR3 protein: CASSTGGANYGYTF. CDR3 coding DNA: TGTGCCAGCAGTACAGGGGGTGCTAACTATGGCTACACCTTC.

About this clone itself: Other DNA sequences of this sample code for an identical CDR3. This chain joins TRBV5-1 and TRBJ1-2; TRBD1 matches 7 bases. CDR1 and CDR2 (germline): SGHRS, YFSETQ. CDR3 length: 13 amino acids. V lost 4 bases and J lost 4; bases outside the gene matches: 4. CDR3 coding DNA: TGCGCCAGCAGCCTCCAGGGGGGCTATGGCTACACCTTC. Translating gives CASSLQGGYGYTF.

This chain connects TRBV19 to TRBJ2-2; D is perhaps TRBD2 (5 bases). The germline V gene encodes CDR1 LNHDA and CDR2 SQIVND (reference sequence). This CDR3 is built from 14 residues. V lost 5 bases and J 5 bases, leaving 12 bases between the germline ends. In DNA form, the CDR3 reads TGTGCCAGTAGTGGAGGAGGATGGACCGGGGAGCTGTTTTTT. The encoded protein is CASSGGGWTGELFF.

This clone was detected once. In the same sample, other DNA sequences code for this CDR3. This sequence joins TRBV6-5 and TRBJ1-1, with 7 bases that match TRBD1. The CDR3 contains 15 residues. V shed 0 bases, J shed 5 bases, and the junction held 6 bases outside the gene matches. Germline CDR1 reads MNHEY; CDR2 reads SVGAGI. The chain's CDR3 is CASSYSSQGGTEAFF. Here the CDR3 DNA reads TGTGCCAGCAGTTACTCCAGTCAGGGGGGAACTGAAGCTTTCTTT.

This chain's CDR3 is CASSEAAGFSTEAFF. The CDR3 DNA sequence: TGTGCCAGCAGTGAAGCGGCCGGGTTCAGCACTGAAGCTTTCTTT. The chain couples TRBV2 to TRBJ1-1; no reliable D call. With 0 bases removed from V and 4 bases from J, the gap between germline ends came to 12 bases. CDR1 is SNHLY, CDR2 FYNNEI, per germline. The CDR3 spans 15 residues.

The chain recombines TRBV4-1 with TRBJ2-7; 10 bases map to TRBD2. This CDR3 region has 18 residues. Germline-derived CDR1 and CDR2 are MGHRA and YSYEKL. With V trimmed by 2 bases and J by 0 bases, 10 bases remained unmatched. CDR3 bases: TGCGCCAGCAGCCAATTGCCTAGCGGGGGCTGGAGCTCCTACGAGCAGTACTTC. Translated: CASSQLPSGGWSSYEQYF.

This chain connects TRBV5-4 to TRBJ1-1; no definite D call. This CDR3 contains 14 residues. The V and J ends lost 0 bases and 4 bases respectively, with 10 bases between them. Looked up from germline, CDR1 is SGHNT and CDR2 is YYREEE (reference sequence). In DNA, the CDR3 is TGTGCCAGCAGCTTGGGCTTAACGGCCACTGAAGCTTTCTTT. This gives the protein CASSLGLTATEAFF.

The chain uses TRBV5-1 and TRBJ2-5, with D possibly called TRBD1 or TRBD2 (5 bases each). Germline V gene sequence: CDR1 SGHRS, CDR2 YFSETQ. V dropped 5 bases and J dropped 5 bases, with 25 bases sitting between them. CDR3 length: 17 residues. CDR3: CASRALPVLGDQETQYF. Here the CDR3 DNA reads TGCGCCAGCAGAGCACTCCCCGTCCTGGGGGATCAGGAGACCCAGTACTTC.

V and J are TRBV30 and TRBJ2-1; 14 bases are shared with TRBD2. V shed 7 bases and J 0 bases; nucleotides not matched to a gene: 5. The CDR3 sequence is 16 residues long. Germline V gives CDR1 GTSNPN, CDR2 SVGIG (reference sequence). The CDR3 reads CASRGTSGSSYNEQFF. In DNA, the CDR3 is TGTGCCTCACGAGGGACTAGCGGGAGCTCCTACAATGAGCAGTTCTTC.

This clone was seen a single time. This rearrangement joins TRBV2 to TRBJ1-1; D is uncertain. CDR1 and CDR2 (germline): SNHLY, FYNNEI. CDR3 length: 13 amino acids. V gave up 4 bases and J gave up 1 base, with 7 bases separating them. The CDR3 DNA reads TGTGCCAGCAGTGTGGCTCAGAACACTGAAGCTTTCTTT. Encoded protein: CASSVAQNTEAFF.

This rearrangement joins TRBV2 to TRBJ1-3; D is uncertain. The germline V gene encodes CDR1 SNHLY and CDR2 FYNNEI. Trimming left V 6 bases short and J 4 bases short, with 7 bases between. This CDR3 comprises 12 residues. CDR3 protein: CASRQQGNTIYF. The CDR3 nucleotides are TGTGCCAGCAGGCAACAGGGAAACACCATATATTTT.

The chain employs TRBV4-1 and TRBJ1-1; D may be TRBD1 (6 bases). The V end lost 0 bases, the J end lost 4 bases, and 15 bases lay between the germline ends. Germline V gene sequence: CDR1 MGHRA, CDR2 YSYEKL. The CDR3 covers 16 residues. The CDR3 loop is CASSQDPGVRGTEAFF. CDR3 DNA sequence: TGCGCCAGCAGCCAAGATCCAGGGGTTAGGGGCACTGAAGCTTTCTTT.

The V call is TRBV4-1, the J call TRBJ2-5, with TRBD2 matching over 10 bases. The CDR3 contains 17 residues. CDR1 MGHRA and CDR2 YSYEKL come from the germline V gene. With V trimmed by 4 bases and J by 1 base, 9 bases remained unmatched. CDR3 region: CASSPGLAGGRQETQYF. The CDR3 DNA is TGCGCCAGCAGCCCAGGGTTAGCGGGAGGCCGCCAAGAGACCCAGTACTTC.

About this clone: Other DNA sequences in the sample encode the same CDR3. The J gene is TRBJ2-5, the V gene TRBV7-2; the match to TRBD2 covers 10 bases. CDR3 size: 15 residues. The J segment lost 5 bases and the V segment lost 1 base, leaving 4 bases of the junction unmatched. The V gene's germline CDR1 is SGHTA and CDR2 FQGNSA. CDR3 in amino acids: CASSLGTSGTETQYF. The CDR3 DNA reads as TGTGCCAGCAGCTTAGGGACTAGCGGAACGGAGACCCAGTACTTC. The full variable domain, its missing parts supplied by reference TRBV7-2 and TRBJ2-5, is GAGVSQSPSNKVTEKGKDVELRCDPISGHTALYWYRQSLGQGLEFLIYFQGNSAPDKSGLPSDRFSAERTGGSVSTLTIQRTQQEDSAVYLCASSLGTSGTETQYFGPGTRLLVL.

V and J are TRBV7-2 and TRBJ2-7, with TRBD2 as a possible D gene (7 bases). The CDR3 runs 14 residues. Germline V gene sequence: CDR1 SGHTA, CDR2 FQGNSA. V was pared by 0 bases and J by 6 bases, with 12 bases between. CDR3 sequence: CASSLAPGEGEQYF. CDR3 in DNA: TGTGCCAGCAGCTTAGCGCCAGGGGAGGGCGAGCAGTACTTC. Combining the CDR3 with reference TRBV7-2 and TRBJ2-7 gives the whole variable domain GAGVSQSPSNKVTEKGKDVELRCDPISGHTALYWYRQSLGQGLEFLIYFQGNSAPDKSGLPSDRFSAERTGGSVSTLTIQRTQQEDSAVYLCASSLAPGEGEQYFGPGTRLTVT.

Notes on this clone: The identical CDR3 is also encoded by other nucleotide sequences in the sample. This sequence joins TRBV28 and TRBJ1-3; no clear D gene. Trimming left V 7 bases short and J 0 bases short, with 10 bases between. The CDR3 runs to 14 residues. Germline CDR1 is MDHEN and CDR2 is SYDVKM. CDR3 DNA: TGTGCCAGCACCCCTGGGAGCTCTGGAAACACCATATATTTT. Translation: CASTPGSSGNTIYF.

Written as DNA, the CDR3 is TGTGCCAGCAGTGAACACCCCCTGAGTGGATTCGAGCAGTACTTC. It specifies CASSEHPLSGFEQYF. The chain recombines TRBV6-1 with TRBJ2-7; D is uncertain. Looked up from germline, CDR1 is MNHNS and CDR2 is SASEGT. The CDR3 runs to 15 residues. Trimming pared 2 bases from V and 6 bases from J, leaving 17 bases between.

The chain carries TRBV5-1 and TRBJ2-7, with a weak D call TRBD1 (7 bases). Deletions cut 4 bases from V and 5 bases from J, with 16 bases between. This CDR3 has 14 residues. The germline gives CDR1 SGHRS, CDR2 YFSETQ. The chain's CDR3 is CASSPQGEDHEQYF. CDR3 in DNA: TGCGCCAGCAGCCCCCAGGGGGAGGATCACGAGCAGTACTTC. The whole variable domain, filled in from reference TRBV5-1 and TRBJ2-7, reads KAGVTQTPRYLIKTRGQQVTLSCSPISGHRSVSWYQQTPGQGLQFLFEYFSETQRNKGNFPGRFSGRQFSNSRSEMNVSTLELGDSALYLCASSPQGEDHEQYFGPGTRLTVT.

As DNA, the CDR3 is TGTGCCAGCTCACCACCGGGCCTCATGTCGTACACTGAAGCTTTCTTT. As protein: CASSPPGLMSYTEAFF. This chain links TRBV18 with TRBJ1-1; D ambiguous. The V gene's germline CDR1 is KGHSH and CDR2 LQKENI. With 0 bases removed from V and 3 bases from J, the gap between germline ends came to 14 bases. CDR3 length: 16 residues.

This rearrangement joins TRBV30 to TRBJ2-2; the match to TRBD1 covers 8 bases. The CDR3 covers 15 residues. V lost 4 bases and J lost 7; bases outside the gene matches: 11. Per germline, CDR1 GTSNPN and CDR2 SVGIG (reference sequence). CDR3 loop: CAWITRQGMNGELFF. Here the CDR3 DNA reads TGTGCCTGGATTACGAGACAGGGGATGAACGGGGAGCTGTTTTTT.

The chain carries TRBV4-2 and TRBJ1-6; maybe TRBD1 (5 bases). Germline CDR1 LGHNA, CDR2 YNFKEQ. V gave up 0 bases and J gave up 7 bases, with 16 bases separating them. There are 17 residues in the CDR3. This CDR3 reads CASSQEGGGVLNSPLHF. CDR3 DNA: TGTGCCAGCAGCCAAGAGGGTGGGGGGGTATTGAATTCACCCCTCCACTTT.

The chain carries TRBV2 and TRBJ2-7; 14 bases are shared with TRBD2. The CDR3 consists of 19 residues. Unmatched junction bases numbered 13, after V lost 4 bases and J lost 2 bases. Per germline, CDR1 SNHLY and CDR2 FYNNEI. Here the CDR3 reads CASSVWGLAGVLSAYEQYF. Written as DNA, the CDR3 is TGTGCCAGCAGTGTTTGGGGACTAGCGGGAGTTTTATCGGCCTACGAGCAGTACTTC.

The genes are TRBV6-5 and TRBJ1-3; D is perhaps TRBD1 (5 bases). With 0 bases removed from V and 9 bases from J, the gap between germline ends came to 15 bases. The germline V gene encodes CDR1 MNHEY and CDR2 SVGAGI. This CDR3 region has 15 residues. CDR3 residues: CASSYSPGGGTTIYF. CDR3 nucleotide sequence: TGTGCCAGCAGTTACTCCCCCGGGGGGGGGACCACCATATATTTT.

The chain has TRBV10-3 and TRBJ2-7; 7 bases line up with TRBD1. The CDR3 has 15 residues. The germline V gene has CDR1 ENHRY and CDR2 SYGVKD. The trim removed 8 bases at V and 2 bases at J, leaving 12 bases unmatched. The CDR3 protein is CAIRNPGQYAYEQYF. The CDR3 region has the DNA TGTGCCATCCGTAACCCGGGACAGTACGCCTACGAGCAGTACTTC.

This chain joins TRBV5-1 and TRBJ2-5, with D tentatively TRBD1 (7 bases). This CDR3 contains 17 residues. The V and J ends lost 2 bases and 4 bases respectively, with 21 bases between them. Germline assignment: CDR1 SGHRS and CDR2 YFSETQ. In DNA form, the CDR3 reads TGCGCCAGCAGCTTTAATCCCAGGCAGGGGGGAGGAGAGACCCAGTACTTC. It specifies CASSFNPRQGGGETQYF.

A word on this clone: This sample also contains other DNA sequences that code for the same CDR3. The chain carries TRBV5-1 and TRBJ1-1, with D perhaps matching TRBD1 (5 bases). This CDR3 is 14 amino acids long. From germline, CDR1 is SGHRS and CDR2 YFSETQ. V lost 4 bases and J lost 0, with 10 bases in between. CDR3 sequence reads: CASSSSGLNTEAFF. The CDR3 DNA reads TGCGCCAGCAGCAGCTCAGGGTTGAACACTGAAGCTTTCTTT.

The chain combines TRBV2 with TRBJ1-2, with 10 nucleotides matching TRBD1. Germline V CDR1 and CDR2: SNHLY, FYNNEI. Trimming at V came to 1 base and at J to 8 bases, leaving 16 bases not matched to a gene. This CDR3 contains 18 residues. CDR3 nucleotide sequence: TGTGCCAGCAGTGAAGTGGGGACAGGGGCCAATCTGACCAAGGGCTACACCTTC. It specifies CASSEVGTGANLTKGYTF.

The chain recombines TRBV19 with TRBJ2-3; D remains unclear. In germline, CDR1 is LNHDA, CDR2 SQIVND (reference sequence). V lost 6 bases and J 8 bases, leaving 21 bases between the germline ends. This CDR3 contains 15 residues. The CDR3 protein is CASSAAKFVVGTQYF. The DNA for the CDR3 is TGTGCCAGTAGCGCCGCTAAGTTCGTAGTCGGTACGCAGTATTTT.

This clone was seen a single time. The chain employs TRBV28 and TRBJ1-2; 7 bases map to TRBD1. The CDR3 has 14 amino acids. From germline, CDR1 is MDHEN and CDR2 SYDVKM. The trim removed 7 bases at V and 4 bases at J, leaving 9 bases unmatched. The CDR3 DNA follows: TGTGCCAGCAATTTTGGGGACAGCGGCTATGGCTACACCTTC. This encodes CASNFGDSGYGYTF.